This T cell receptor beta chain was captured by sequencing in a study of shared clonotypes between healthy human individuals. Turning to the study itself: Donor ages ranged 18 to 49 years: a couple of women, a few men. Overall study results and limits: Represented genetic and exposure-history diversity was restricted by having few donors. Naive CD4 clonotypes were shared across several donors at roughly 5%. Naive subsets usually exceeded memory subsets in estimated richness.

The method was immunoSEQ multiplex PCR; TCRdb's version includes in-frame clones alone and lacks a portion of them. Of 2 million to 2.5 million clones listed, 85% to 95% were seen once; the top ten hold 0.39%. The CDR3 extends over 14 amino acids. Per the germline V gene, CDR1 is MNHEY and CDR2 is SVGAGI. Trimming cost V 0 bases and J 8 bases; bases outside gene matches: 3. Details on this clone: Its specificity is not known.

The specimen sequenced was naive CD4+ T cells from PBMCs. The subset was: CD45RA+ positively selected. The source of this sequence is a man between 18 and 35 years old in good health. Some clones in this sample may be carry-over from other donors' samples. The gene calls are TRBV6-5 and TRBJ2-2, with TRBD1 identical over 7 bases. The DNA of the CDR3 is TGTGCCAGCAGTTACTCACAGGGGATGGGGGAGCTGTTTTTT. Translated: CASSYSQGMGELFF.